The T cell receptor (beta chain) under discussion was sequenced for a study of blood T cell repertoires in COVID-19. Germline CDR1 and CDR2: SNHLY and FYNNEI. The ends were cut back, 6 bases at V and 0 bases at J, with 15 bases in the middle. The CDR3 totals 15 residues. Data came from immunoSEQ multiplex PCR; TCRdb stores just in-frame clones and leaves some out. The data show under 300,000 clones, 80% to 90% seen once. The chain is built from TRBV2 and TRBJ2-7, with D possibly TRBD1 on 6 matching bases. The receptor was isolated from a woman between 65 and 79 years old with acute or convalescent COVID-19. The sequenced sample was peripheral blood. DNA of the CDR3: TGTGCCAGCAGACCTGGACAGATCAGCTCCTACGAGCAGTACTTC. Amino acid sequence: CASRPGQISSYEQYF.